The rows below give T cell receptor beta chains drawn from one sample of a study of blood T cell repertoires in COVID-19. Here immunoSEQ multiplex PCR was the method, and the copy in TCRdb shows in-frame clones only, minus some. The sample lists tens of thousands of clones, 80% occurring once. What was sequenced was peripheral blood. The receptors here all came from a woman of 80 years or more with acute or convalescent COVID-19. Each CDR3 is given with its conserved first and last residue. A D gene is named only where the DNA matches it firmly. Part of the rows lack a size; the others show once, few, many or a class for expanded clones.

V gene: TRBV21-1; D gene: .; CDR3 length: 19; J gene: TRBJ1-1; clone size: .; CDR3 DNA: TGTGCCAGCAGCAAAATCTATCGGACAGGGGGCTTCGGGGACACTGAAGCTTTCTTT; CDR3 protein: CASSKIYRTGGFGDTEAFF
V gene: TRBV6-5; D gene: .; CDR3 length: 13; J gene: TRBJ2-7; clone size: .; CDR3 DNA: TGTGCCAGCAGAATAGGGGAGGCGGACGAGCAGTACTTC; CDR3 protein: CASRIGEADEQYF
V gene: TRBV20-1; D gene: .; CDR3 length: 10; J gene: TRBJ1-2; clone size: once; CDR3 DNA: TGCAGTGCTTCTCTTTATGGCTACACCTTC; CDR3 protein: CSASLYGYTF
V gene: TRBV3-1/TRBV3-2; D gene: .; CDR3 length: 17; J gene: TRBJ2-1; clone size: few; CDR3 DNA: TGTGCCAGCAGCCGGGGGTTAGGAGGAGGGTCCTACAATGAGCAGTTCTTC; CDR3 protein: CASSRGLGGGSYNEQFF
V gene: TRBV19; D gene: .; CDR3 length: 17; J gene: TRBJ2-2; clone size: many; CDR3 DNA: TGTGCCAGTAGTAATCCCGGTGCCGCAAGCGGCACCGGGGAGCTGTTTTTT; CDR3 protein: CASSNPGAASGTGELFF
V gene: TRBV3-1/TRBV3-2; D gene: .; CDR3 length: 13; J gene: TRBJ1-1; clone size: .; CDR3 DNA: TGTGCCAGCAGCCAAGGAAGGGGAACTGAAGCTTTCTTT; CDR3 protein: CASSQGRGTEAFF
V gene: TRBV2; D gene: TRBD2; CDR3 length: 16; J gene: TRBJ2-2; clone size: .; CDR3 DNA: TGTGCCAGCAGTGAAAGACTAGCGGATAACACCGGGGAGCTGTTTTTT; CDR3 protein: CASSERLADNTGELFF
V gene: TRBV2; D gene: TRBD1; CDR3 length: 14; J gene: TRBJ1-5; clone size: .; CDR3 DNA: TGTGCCAGCAGTGGGACAGGGGAAAATCAGCCCCAGCATTTT; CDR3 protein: CASSGTGENQPQHF
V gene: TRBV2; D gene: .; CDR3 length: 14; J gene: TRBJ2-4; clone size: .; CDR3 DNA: TGTGCCAGCAGTGCGCAGACAGGAATCAACATTCAGTACTTC; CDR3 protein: CASSAQTGINIQYF
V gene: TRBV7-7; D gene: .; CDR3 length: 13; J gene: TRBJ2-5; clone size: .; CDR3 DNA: TGTGCCAGCAGCCGGGACTTACAAGAGACCCAGTACTTC; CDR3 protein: CASSRDLQETQYF
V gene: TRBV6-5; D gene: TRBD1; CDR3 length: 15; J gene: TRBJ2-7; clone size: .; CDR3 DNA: TGTGCCAGCAGTTCTCCCGGGACAGGGGAATACGAGCAGTACTTC; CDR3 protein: CASSSPGTGEYEQYF
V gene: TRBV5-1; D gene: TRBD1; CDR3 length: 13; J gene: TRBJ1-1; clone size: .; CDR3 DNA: TGCGCCAGCAGCTTGGAGGGGGCGGCTGAAGCTTTCTTT; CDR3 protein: CASSLEGAAEAFF
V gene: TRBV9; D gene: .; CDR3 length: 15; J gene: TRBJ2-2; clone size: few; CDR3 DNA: TGTGCCAGCAGCGTGACTAGGTTGAACACCGGGGAGCTGTTTTTT; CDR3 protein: CASSVTRLNTGELFF
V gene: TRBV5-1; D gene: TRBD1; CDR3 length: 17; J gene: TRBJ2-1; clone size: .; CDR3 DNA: TGCGCCAGCAGCTTGACCCTGGACAGGGGGAATTACAATGAGCAGTTCTTC; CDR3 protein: CASSLTLDRGNYNEQFF
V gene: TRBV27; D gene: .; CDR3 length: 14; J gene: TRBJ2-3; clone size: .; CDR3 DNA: TGTGCCAGCAGTTGGGGCAGGGGAACAGATACGCAGTATTTT; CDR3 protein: CASSWGRGTDTQYF
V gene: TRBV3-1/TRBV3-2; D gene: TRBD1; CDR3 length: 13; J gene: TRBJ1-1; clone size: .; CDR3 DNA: TGTGCTGCAGGGACAGCGAAGAACACTGAAGCTTTCTTT; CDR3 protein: CAAGTAKNTEAFF
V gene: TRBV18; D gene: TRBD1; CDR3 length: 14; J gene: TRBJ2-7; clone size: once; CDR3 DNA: TGTGCCAGCTCACCGGGGACAGGTGGCGACGAGCAGTACTTC; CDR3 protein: CASSPGTGGDEQYF
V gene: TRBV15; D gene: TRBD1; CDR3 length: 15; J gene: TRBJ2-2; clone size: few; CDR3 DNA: TGTGCCACCAGCACCCTTTGGACAGGGACCGGGGAGCTGTTTTTT; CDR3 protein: CATSTLWTGTGELFF
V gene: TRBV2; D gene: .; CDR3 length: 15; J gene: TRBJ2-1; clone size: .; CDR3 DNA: TGTGCCAGCAACTACGACAGTGTCTCCTACAATGAGCAGTTCTTC; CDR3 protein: CASNYDSVSYNEQFF
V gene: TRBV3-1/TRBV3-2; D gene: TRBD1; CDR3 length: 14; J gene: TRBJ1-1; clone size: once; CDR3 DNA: TGTGCCAGCAGCCAATGGGACAGGGGTACTGAAGCTTTCTTT; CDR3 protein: CASSQWDRGTEAFF
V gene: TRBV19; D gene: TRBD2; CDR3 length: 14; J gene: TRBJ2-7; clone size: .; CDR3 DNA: TGTGCCAGTACCCCCGGGGGGGGTGAGAACGAGCAGTACTTC; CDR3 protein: CASTPGGGENEQYF
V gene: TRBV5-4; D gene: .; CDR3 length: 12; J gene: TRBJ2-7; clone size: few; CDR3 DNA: TGTGCCAGCAGCTTCAGCTCCTACGAGCAGTACTTC; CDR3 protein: CASSFSSYEQYF
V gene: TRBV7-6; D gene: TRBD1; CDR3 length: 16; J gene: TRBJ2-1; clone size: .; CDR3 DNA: TGTGCCAGCAGCGTGGGACAGGCGCTATCCGTAGGTGAGCAGTTCTTC; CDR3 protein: CASSVGQALSVGEQFF